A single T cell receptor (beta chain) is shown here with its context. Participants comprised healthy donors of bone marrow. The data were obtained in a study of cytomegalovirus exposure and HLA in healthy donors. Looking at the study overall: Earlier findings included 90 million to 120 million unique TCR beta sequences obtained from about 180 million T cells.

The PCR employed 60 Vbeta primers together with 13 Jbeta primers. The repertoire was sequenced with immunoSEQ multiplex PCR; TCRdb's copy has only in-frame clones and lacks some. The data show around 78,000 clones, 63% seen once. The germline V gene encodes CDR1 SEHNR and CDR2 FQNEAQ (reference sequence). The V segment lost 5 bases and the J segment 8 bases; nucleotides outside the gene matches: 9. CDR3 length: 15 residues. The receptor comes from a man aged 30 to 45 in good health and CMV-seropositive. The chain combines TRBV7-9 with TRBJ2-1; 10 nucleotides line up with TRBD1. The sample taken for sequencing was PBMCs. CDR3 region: CASSPGQGVGDEQFF. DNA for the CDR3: TGTGCCAGCAGCCCCGGACAGGGGGTGGGCGATGAGCAGTTCTTC.